The 20 T cell receptor beta chains presented below share a single source sample, sequenced in a study of regulatory T cells in long-lasting Graves disease. For TCR beta, libraries came from iRepertoire HTBI primers and Arm-PCR of CDR3 regions. Using its own MiXCR run on the multiplex PCR reads, TCRdb lists one record per CDR3 protein. The sample lists about 610,000 distinct CDR3 sequences; about 16% were seen once. Time point reported: newly diagnosed GD, antithyroid drugs for less than 3 months. PBMC RNA served as the TCR library source. These data are also associated with another study on T cells in Graves' hyperthyroidism and ophthalmopathy.

The source material was peripheral blood mononuclear cells (PBMCs), sampled at new diagnosis, from a patient treated with antithyroid drugs. The receptors come from a man younger than 35 with Graves disease.

This clonotype was counted ten times or more. The chain carries TRBV20-1 and TRBJ2-5; 9 nucleotides align to TRBD2. Trimming removed 0 bases from V and 3 bases from J; junction bases left unmatched: 5. The CDR3 runs to 15 residues. The V gene's germline CDR1 is DFQATT and CDR2 SNEGSKA (reference sequence). The CDR3 reads CSARDLAGQEETQYF. CDR3 nucleotide sequence: TGCAGTGCTAGAGATCTAGCGGGGCAAGAAGAGACCCAGTACTTC.

This clonotype occurred a few times. This chain connects TRBV5-1 to TRBJ1-1; the D is unclear. From germline, CDR1 is SGHRS and CDR2 YFSETQ. Trimming took 0 bases from V and 6 from J, leaving 15 bases between them. The CDR3 loop spans 15 amino acids. The CDR3 loop is CASSLEVGLSAEAFF. In nucleotides, the CDR3 is TGCGCCAGCAGCTTGGAGGTAGGCTTAAGCGCTGAAGCTTTCTTT.

The genes are TRBV5-1 and TRBJ2-3; 8 positions match TRBD1. Losses at the gene ends were 7 bases for V and 2 bases for J; bases not matched to a gene: 27. This CDR3 is 21 amino acids long. Germline CDR1 and CDR2: SGHRS and YFSETQ. This chain's CDR3 is CASSSGGTGLLSGTYTDTQYF. Here the CDR3 DNA reads TGCGCCAGCTCTTCTGGCGGGACAGGATTACTTAGCGGAACATACACAGATACGCAGTATTTT.

This clonotype showed up many times. The chain carries TRBV28 and TRBJ1-2; perhaps TRBD1 as D (5 bases). Germline loops: CDR1 MDHEN, CDR2 SYDVKM. This CDR3 has 15 residues. Between the trimmed V and J ends, which lost 2 bases and 0 bases, there was a span of 10 bases. The CDR3: CASSLQGSANYGYTF. In DNA form, the CDR3 reads TGTGCCAGCAGTTTACAGGGAAGTGCTAACTATGGCTACACCTTC.

This clonotype occurred many times. The genes are TRBV12-3 or TRBV12-4 and TRBJ2-3, with 11 bases aligning to TRBD1. The J call may be mistaken, given a closer DNA end match to TRBJ2-7. This CDR3 has 15 amino acids. This CDR3 is CASSFPGQGADEQYF. CDR3 sequence (DNA): TGTGCCAGCAGTTTCCCTGGACAGGGGGCGGACGAGCAGTACTTC.

Many counts were recorded for this clonotype. The chain employs TRBV3-1 and TRBJ2-3; 7 nucleotides align to TRBD2. The V and J ends lost 3 bases and 3 bases, in that order; junction bases with no gene match: 12. CDR3 length: 17 amino acids. Germline values: CDR1 LGHDT, CDR2 YNNKEL (reference sequence). In nucleotides, the CDR3 is TGTGCCAGCAGCCATACGAGGGAGGGCTCTTGGACAGATACGCAGTATTTT. It yields the protein CASSHTREGSWTDTQYF.

This clonotype has a handful of counts. The chain joins TRBV5-1 to TRBJ2-2; tentatively, D is TRBD2 (6 bases). The CDR3 consists of 14 residues. The V end was cut by 5 bases, the J end by 5 bases, with 13 bases between. CDR1 and CDR2 from the germline V gene are SGHRS and YFSETQ. The CDR3 region is CASRRAAGTGELFF. The CDR3 DNA reads as TGCGCCAGCAGACGTGCCGCGGGGACCGGGGAGCTGTTTTTT.

This clonotype has at least ten counts. The rearrangement links TRBV28 to TRBJ2-4; 11 bases match TRBD1. The germline V gene encodes CDR1 MDHEN and CDR2 SYDVKM. This CDR3 is built from 17 residues. V dropped 9 bases and J dropped 1; count of bases not matched to a gene: 11. The CDR3 region is CASKTGQGARAKNIQYF. CDR3 in DNA: TGTGCCAGTAAAACCGGACAGGGGGCACGGGCCAAAAACATTCAGTACTTC.

This clonotype was detected only a few times. CDR3 nucleotide sequence: TGTGCCAGCAGCGCACGCTACTCTGGGGCCAACGTCCTGACTTTC. Its translation is CASSARYSGANVLTF. The chain recombines TRBV7-9 with TRBJ2-6; D not certain. From germline, CDR1 is SEHNR and CDR2 FQNEAQ (reference sequence). V was cut by 5 bases and J by 0 bases, with 8 bases left in between. The CDR3 spans 15 residues.

In its sample, this clonotype was seen a few times. The chain has TRBV27 and TRBJ1-4, with 7 bases that match TRBD1. CDR3 length: 15 amino acids. CDR1 is MNHEY and CDR2 is SMNVEV in the germline V gene (reference sequence). J gave up 8 bases and V 5 bases, and 11 bases lay outside the gene matches. The DNA of the CDR3 is TGTGCCAGCAGTGCGCAGGGGGTCTCACGAGAAAAACTGTTTTTT. Protein product: CASSAQGVSREKLFF.

Ten or more counts support this clonotype. This chain connects TRBV11-3 to TRBJ2-2; D is uncertain. CDR1 is SGHNT, CDR2 YENEEA, per germline. The V end was cut by 6 bases, the J end by 3 bases, with 11 bases between. The CDR3 has 14 residues. In DNA, the CDR3 is TGTGCCAGCAGTCCTGCTCTAGACACCGGGGAGCTGTTTTTT. Translating it yields CASSPALDTGELFF. Full variable domain (remainder filled in from reference TRBV11-3 and TRBJ2-2): EAGVVQSPRYKIIEKKQPVAFWCNPISGHNTLYWYLQNLGQGPELLIRYENEEAVDDSQLPKDRFSAERLKGVDSTLKIQPAELGDSAVYLCASSPALDTGELFFGEGSRLTVL.

This clonotype was seen at least ten times. V is TRBV7-2 and J is TRBJ2-1; 11 nucleotides agree with TRBD2. Germline V gives CDR1 SGHTA, CDR2 FQGNSA. This CDR3 contains 16 residues. The trim removed 2 bases at V and 6 bases at J, leaving 6 bases unmatched. DNA of the CDR3: TGTGCCAGCAGCTTATCTAGCGGGAGGATGTTCAATGAGCAGTTCTTC. Translated: CASSLSSGRMFNEQFF.

The V call is TRBV5-6, the J call TRBJ2-6; D tentatively reads TRBD1 or TRBD2 (5 bases each). Germline CDR1 reads SGHDT; CDR2 reads YYEEEE. The CDR3 consists of 15 residues. V was trimmed by 5 bases and J by 0 bases, leaving 9 bases between them. The CDR3 bases are TGTGCCAGCAGAGGGACCATCTCTGGGGCCAACGTCCTGACTTTC. Translation: CASRGTISGANVLTF.

V and J are TRBV5-1 and TRBJ1-4; D is undetermined. Germline V gives CDR1 SGHRS, CDR2 YFSETQ. CDR3 length: 15 residues. Trimming left V 0 bases short and J 0 bases short, with 6 bases between. In DNA form, the CDR3 reads TGCGCCAGCAGCTTGGGATCAGCAACTAATGAAAAACTGTTTTTT. Protein: CASSLGSATNEKLFF.

The CDR3 is CASSLGDAGNTIYF. CDR3 nucleotides: TGTGCCAGCAGCTTAGGGGACGCGGGAAACACCATATATTTT. The J gene is TRBJ1-3, the V gene TRBV5-6, with D tentatively TRBD1 (5 bases). V shed 2 bases and J shed 4 bases, with 10 bases lying between them. The CDR3 extends over 14 amino acids. Germline-derived CDR1 and CDR2 are SGHDT and YYEEEE.

This clonotype showed up many times. The chain carries TRBV27 and TRBJ2-3, with unresolved D. The V and J ends lost 6 bases and 4 bases respectively, with 14 bases between them. Germline V gives CDR1 MNHEY, CDR2 SMNVEV (reference sequence). The CDR3 is 14 residues long. The CDR3 loop reads CASRPTPRADTQYF. The CDR3, as DNA: TGTGCCAGCAGACCGACCCCTAGGGCAGATACGCAGTATTTT.

This clonotype was found many times. The V call is TRBV28, the J call TRBJ2-7, with 8 bases matching TRBD2. The CDR3 consists of 12 residues. Trimming took 6 bases from V and 11 from J; bases not matched to a gene: 9. The V gene's germline CDR1 is MDHEN and CDR2 SYDVKM. CDR3 coding DNA: TGTGCCAGCAGCCCGGCCGGGGGACTAGAGTACTTC. Amino acids: CASSPAGGLEYF.

The table lists this clonotype with many counts. The gene calls are TRBV15 and TRBJ1-5; D ambiguous. V lost 5 bases, J lost 1 base, and 12 bases lay in between. CDR1 is LNHNV, CDR2 YYDKDF, per germline (reference sequence). This CDR3 region has 15 residues. The CDR3 sequence is CATSGRWISNQPQHF. DNA of the CDR3: TGTGCCACCAGCGGGAGATGGATAAGCAATCAGCCCCAGCATTTT.

This clonotype was recorded a few times. The V and J genes are TRBV7-9 and TRBJ2-1; D may be TRBD2 (5 bases). This CDR3 is 13 amino acids long. V gave up 7 bases and J gave up 0 bases, with 7 bases separating them. Germline loops: CDR1 SEHNR, CDR2 FQNEAQ (reference sequence). CDR3 amino acids: CASKSGSYNEQFF. In DNA form, the CDR3 reads TGTGCCAGCAAAAGCGGCTCCTACAATGAGCAGTTCTTC.

As concerns this clonotype: Germline and junction disagree at one end, which may indicate a read error. The chain combines TRBV20-1 with TRBJ1-2; 7 bases line up with TRBD1. CDR3 size: 13 residues. Germline CDR1 is DFQATT and CDR2 is SNEGSKA (reference sequence). The CDR3 nucleotides read TGCAGTGCTCAAGGACAGGCTCTCTATGGCTACGCCTTC. It is translated as CSAQGQALYGYAF.